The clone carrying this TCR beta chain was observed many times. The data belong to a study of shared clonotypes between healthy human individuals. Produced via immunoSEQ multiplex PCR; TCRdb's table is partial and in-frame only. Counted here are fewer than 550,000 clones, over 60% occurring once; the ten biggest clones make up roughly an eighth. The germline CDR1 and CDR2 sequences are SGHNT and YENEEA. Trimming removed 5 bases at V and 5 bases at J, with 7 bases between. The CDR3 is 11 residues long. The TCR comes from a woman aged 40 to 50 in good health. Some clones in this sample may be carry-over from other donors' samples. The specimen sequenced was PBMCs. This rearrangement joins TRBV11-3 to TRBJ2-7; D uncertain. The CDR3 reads CASSGKDEQYF. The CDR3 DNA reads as TGTGCCAGCAGCGGAAAGGACGAGCAGTACTTC.